Below are 30 T cell receptor beta chains sequenced from a single sample in a study of blood T cell repertoires in COVID-19. Assay: immunoSEQ multiplex PCR; the TCRdb copy retains only in-frame clones and omits some. The table includes about 210,000 clones, 70% to 90% detected once. The sequenced sample consisted of PBMCs or T cells enriched from blood (not recorded which). Receptors were obtained from a young man with acute COVID-19.

Points on this clone: The junction and the germline gene differ at one end; a read error may be behind it. The chain recombines TRBV12-5 with TRBJ2-5, with 7 bases matching TRBD2. Per germline, CDR1 LGHNT and CDR2 FRNRAP. This CDR3 comprises 18 residues. The CDR3 loop is CASGLVLKASGHQETQYF. The CDR3 DNA reads TGTGCTAGTGGTTTGGTATTGAAGGCTAGCGGACACCAGGAGACCCAGTACTTC.

The genes are TRBV2 and TRBJ2-5; 12 bases line up with TRBD2. The CDR3 contains 17 residues. Germline V gene sequence: CDR1 SNHLY, CDR2 FYNNEI. V shed 3 bases, J shed 2 bases, and the junction held 7 bases outside the gene matches. The CDR3 protein is CASSDPRLAGEQETQYF. The CDR3 DNA reads as TGTGCCAGCAGTGATCCGCGACTAGCGGGGGAACAAGAGACCCAGTACTTC.

The DNA for the CDR3 is TGTGCCAGCAGCTTCAACAGCTCTGGAAACACCATATATTTT. It codes for CASSFNSSGNTIYF. The rearrangement links TRBV7-9 to TRBJ1-3; no clear D. Germline CDR1 is SEHNR and CDR2 is FQNEAQ (reference sequence). V was clipped by 3 bases and J by 0 bases, with 6 bases between them. CDR3 length: 14 residues. The whole variable domain, filled in from reference TRBV7-9 and TRBJ1-3, reads DTGVSQNPRHKITKRGQNVTFRCDPISEHNRLYWYRQTLGQGPEFLTYFQNEAQLEKSRLLSDRFSAERPKGSFSTLEIQRTEQGDSAMYLCASSFNSSGNTIYFGEGSWLTVV.

The CDR3 protein is CASSRGQEETQYF. CDR3 DNA sequence: TGTGCCAGTAGTAGGGGACAAGAAGAGACCCAGTACTTC. J is TRBJ2-5 and V is TRBV19, with D possibly being TRBD1 (6 bases). The CDR3 sequence is 13 residues long. V was shortened by 4 bases and J by 3 bases, with 9 bases between the two germline ends. Germline CDR1 and CDR2: LNHDA and SQIVND (reference sequence).

The CDR3 protein is CASSRTRVTQYF. The CDR3 nucleotides read TGTGCCAGCAGTAGGACGCGGGTAACGCAGTATTTT. V is TRBV28 and J is TRBJ2-3; perhaps TRBD2 as D (5 bases). Trimming shortened V by 5 bases and J by 9 bases, and 12 bases separated the two germline ends. The CDR3 runs 12 residues. Germline-derived CDR1 and CDR2 are MDHEN and SYDVKM.

The chain has TRBV19 and TRBJ2-7, with D perhaps TRBD1 (6 bases). V was cut by 4 bases and J by 2 bases, with 18 bases left in between. The germline gives CDR1 LNHDA, CDR2 SQIVND (reference sequence). The CDR3 has 16 amino acids. The CDR3 DNA is TGTGCCAGTAGTACGCGACGGGACAAGGCGACCTACGAGCAGTACTTC. Amino acid sequence: CASSTRRDKATYEQYF.

The chain combines TRBV6-1 with TRBJ2-1; no firm D call. There are 15 residues in the CDR3. V gave up 2 bases and J gave up 1 base, with 9 bases separating them. Germline V gene data show CDR1 as MNHNS and CDR2 as SASEGT. The CDR3 spells CASSELAESYNEQFF. DNA of the CDR3: TGTGCCAGCAGTGAACTGGCGGAATCCTACAATGAGCAGTTCTTC.

The chain couples TRBV2 to TRBJ2-3; D perhaps matches TRBD1 (6 bases). The CDR3 contains 15 residues. Germline V lookup: CDR1 SNHLY, CDR2 FYNNEI. V was cut by 3 bases and J by 3 bases, with 13 bases left in between. CDR3 in amino acids: CASSDGRGRTDTQYF. DNA for the CDR3: TGTGCCAGCAGTGATGGCAGGGGCAGGACAGATACGCAGTATTTT.

This chain connects TRBV6-6 to TRBJ1-1; a possible D gene is TRBD1 (5 bases). Germline loops: CDR1 MNHNY, CDR2 SVGAGI (reference sequence). The V gene lost 2 bases and the J gene lost 2 bases, with 9 bases spanning the gap. The CDR3 extends over 14 amino acids. The CDR3 DNA reads as TGTGCCAGCAGTTACGGGACTCGTAACACTGAAGCTTTCTTT. Its translation is CASSYGTRNTEAFF.

V and J are TRBV3-1 (or the pseudogene TRBV3-2) and TRBJ2-1; 8 bases are a match to TRBD1. Trimming cost V 8 bases and J 0 bases; bases outside gene matches: 0. Germline CDR1 and CDR2: LGHDT and YNNKEL (reference sequence). The CDR3 is made up of 13 amino acids. The CDR3 protein is CASGTGSYNEQFF. CDR3 DNA: TGTGCCAGCGGGACAGGCTCCTACAATGAGCAGTTCTTC.

The chain is built from TRBV27 and TRBJ1-1, with D possibly matching TRBD1 (5 bases). Germline V gene data show CDR1 as MNHEY and CDR2 as SMNVEV (reference sequence). CDR3 length: 13 amino acids. V was cut by 5 bases and J by 5 bases, with 12 bases left in between. The CDR3 sequence: CASSVLRGTEAFF. CDR3 sequence (DNA): TGTGCCAGCAGTGTTCTTCGGGGGACTGAAGCTTTCTTT.

This clone appeared a few times. This chain uses TRBV10-3 with TRBJ2-3; 7 bases are a match to TRBD2. Germline CDR1 reads ENHRY; CDR2 reads SYGVKD. CDR3 size: 17 residues. With V trimmed by 2 bases and J by 1 base, 9 bases remained unmatched. The CDR3 sequence is CAISEGLGTSGTDTQYF. DNA for the CDR3: TGTGCCATCAGTGAGGGATTGGGAACTAGCGGCACAGATACGCAGTATTTT.

J is TRBJ1-1 and V is TRBV7-6; D is unclear. The V and J ends lost 1 base and 0 bases respectively, with 6 bases between them. Germline CDR1 and CDR2: SGHVS and FNYEAQ. This CDR3 has 14 residues. The CDR3 region is CASSLDPVNTEAFF. CDR3 DNA: TGTGCCAGCAGCTTAGACCCGGTGAACACTGAAGCTTTCTTT.

The gene calls are TRBV30 and TRBJ1-4; weak D call: TRBD1 (6 bases). Trimming cost V 2 bases and J 3 bases, with 10 bases left between them. The CDR3 contains 14 residues. CDR1 and CDR2 (germline): GTSNPN, SVGIG (reference sequence). The CDR3 loop reads CAWSYRASNEKLFF. CDR3 DNA: TGTGCCTGGAGTTACAGGGCTTCTAATGAAAAACTGTTTTTT.

The table lists this clone with a few counts. This chain links TRBV6-5 with TRBJ1-1; the match to TRBD1 covers 9 bases. V was pared by 3 bases and J by 3 bases, with 5 bases of the junction left unmatched. The CDR3 is made up of 15 amino acids. CDR1 MNHEY and CDR2 SVGAGI come from the germline V gene. The CDR3 DNA sequence: TGTGCCAGCAGTTATTCCGGGACAGGGCACACTGAAGCTTTCTTT. It is translated as CASSYSGTGHTEAFF.

Only a few counts were recorded for this clone. J is TRBJ1-2 and V is TRBV20-1, with D uncertain. This CDR3 comprises 10 residues. Germline CDR1 DFQATT, CDR2 SNEGSKA (reference sequence). CDR3 region: CSIRGNGYTF. CDR3 nucleotides: TGCAGCATCCGCGGGAATGGCTACACCTTC.

Within the sample, this clone is large. The chain employs TRBV10-1 and TRBJ2-3, with TRBD2 matching over 8 bases. This CDR3 spans 15 amino acids. Germline lookup yields CDR1 WNHNN and CDR2 SYGVQD (reference sequence). Losses at the gene ends were 5 bases for V and 6 bases for J; bases not matched to a gene: 10. Here the CDR3 reads CASSSIAGNPDTQYF. CDR3 bases: TGCGCCAGCAGTTCTATAGCGGGGAACCCCGATACGCAGTATTTT.

The chain recombines TRBV11-2 with TRBJ1-4; D is undetermined. Trimming took off 5 bases at V and 8 bases at J, with 18 bases between the two ends. The V gene's germline CDR1 is SGHAT and CDR2 FQNNGV. The CDR3 sequence is 15 residues long. CDR3 loop: CASSRTEGSGEKLFF. In DNA, the CDR3 is TGTGCCAGCAGCCGTACGGAAGGGAGTGGGGAAAAACTGTTTTTT.

The rearrangement links TRBV5-6 to TRBJ2-2; weak D call: TRBD1 (5 bases). The CDR3 has 14 residues. Deletions cut 4 bases from V and 3 bases from J, with 10 bases between. CDR1 is SGHDT, CDR2 YYEEEE, per germline. In nucleotides, the CDR3 is TGTGCCAGCAGCCTTAGGACACACACCGGGGAGCTGTTTTTT. Amino acid sequence: CASSLRTHTGELFF.

J is TRBJ1-3 and V is TRBV11-2; 8 positions match TRBD1. Germline V gene data show CDR1 as SGHAT and CDR2 as FQNNGV. V gave up 0 bases and J gave up 10 bases; unmatched junction bases: 8. This CDR3 is built from 15 residues. The CDR3 DNA reads TGTGCCAGCAGCTTAGAAGGGCAGGGGGCTCGGACCATATATTTT. Protein: CASSLEGQGARTIYF.

This rearrangement joins TRBV19 to TRBJ2-1; no clear D. V was pared by 3 bases and J by 7 bases, with 16 bases between. CDR3 length: 15 amino acids. In germline, CDR1 is LNHDA, CDR2 SQIVND (reference sequence). The CDR3 coding sequence is TGTGCCAGTAGTATTTCAGGAATCTACTCTAATGAGCAGTTCTTC. It translates to CASSISGIYSNEQFF.

The rearrangement joins TRBV6-5 to TRBJ2-7; perhaps TRBD1 as D (5 bases). V was clipped by 10 bases and J by 3 bases, with 10 bases between them. Germline V gives CDR1 MNHEY, CDR2 SVGAGI. The CDR3 contains 11 residues. The CDR3, as DNA: TGTGCCACCAAGACAGTCTACGAGCAGTACTTC. It codes for CATKTVYEQYF.

As to this clone: Germline is not matched at one junction end, which may reflect a read error. This rearrangement joins TRBV9 to TRBJ2-7; D possibly corresponds to TRBD1 (6 bases). Germline CDR1 reads SGDLS; CDR2 reads YYNGEE. The CDR3 consists of 14 residues. The CDR3 coding sequence is TGTGCCAGCACCGTAAGCCAGGGACACAACGAGCAGTACTTC. Translation gives CASTVSQGHNEQYF.

This clone was seen only a few times. The J gene is TRBJ2-7, the V gene TRBV29-1; 10 bases match TRBD2. This CDR3 region has 17 residues. Germline V CDR1 and CDR2: SQVTM, ANQGSEA. Losses at the gene ends were 1 base for V and 0 bases for J; bases not matched to a gene: 9. The CDR3 nucleotides read TGCAGCGTTGAAGGACCTAGCGGGGGCCCCACCTCCTACGAGCAGTACTTC. This encodes CSVEGPSGGPTSYEQYF.

This chain joins TRBV4-1 and TRBJ1-6; 9 bases match TRBD1. The CDR3 is 16 residues long. J lost 8 bases, V lost 3 bases, and 8 bases had no gene match. Germline-derived CDR1 and CDR2 are MGHRA and YSYEKL. This CDR3 reads CASSQQGTGSDSPLHF. The CDR3 region has the DNA TGCGCCAGCAGCCAGCAAGGGACAGGGAGCGATTCACCCCTCCACTTT.

The V and J genes are TRBV5-1 and TRBJ2-1; 9 bases are shared with TRBD2. In germline, CDR1 is SGHRS, CDR2 YFSETQ. The CDR3 contains 16 residues. Trimming took 0 bases from V and 3 from J; bases not matched to a gene: 4. CDR3: CASSLGASGVYNEQFF. The CDR3 nucleotides are TGCGCCAGCAGCTTGGGGGCTAGCGGGGTCTACAATGAGCAGTTCTTC.

The CDR3 DNA sequence: TGTGCCAGCCGATCTGAAGGGGATTCTGGCTACACCTTC. Protein: CASRSEGDSGYTF. The chain has TRBV6-4 and TRBJ1-2; weak D call: TRBD1 (5 bases). CDR3 length: 13 amino acids. The germline V gene has CDR1 MRHNA and CDR2 SNTAGT. Trimming pared 8 bases from V and 7 bases from J, leaving 17 bases between.

This clone was counted a few times. This chain uses TRBV29-1 with TRBJ1-1; D might be TRBD1 (5 bases). Germline assignment: CDR1 SQVTM and CDR2 ANQGSEA. The ends were cut back, 8 bases at V and 0 bases at J, with 13 bases in the middle. The CDR3 length is 13 residues. The CDR3 protein is CSYDTGMNTEAFF. The DNA for the CDR3 is TGCAGCTACGATACAGGAATGAACACTGAAGCTTTCTTT.

The genes are TRBV3-1 (or the pseudogene TRBV3-2) and TRBJ1-1; D not resolved. Germline lookup yields CDR1 LGHDT and CDR2 YNNKEL (reference sequence). V lost 0 bases and J 9 bases, leaving 8 bases between the germline ends. The CDR3 spans 12 residues. As DNA, the CDR3 is TGTGCCAGCAGCCAAGATGGGCTTCAAGCTTTCTTT. Its protein product is CASSQDGLQAFF.

The CDR3 DNA sequence: TGTGCCAGCACCCTTCAGATCGACGAGCAGTACTTC. It translates to CASTLQIDEQYF. V and J are TRBV2 and TRBJ2-7; D is unclear. The V end was cut by 7 bases, the J end by 5 bases, with 12 bases between. CDR1 and CDR2 from the germline V gene are SNHLY and FYNNEI. The CDR3 contains 12 residues.